This T cell receptor beta chain was recorded in a study of blood T cell repertoires in COVID-19. The wider study: Acute and convalescent COVID-19 specimens originated in the United States, Italy and Spain.

Data came from immunoSEQ multiplex PCR; TCRdb stores just in-frame clones and leaves some out. The sample has 300,000 to 450,000 clones, 75% to 90% seen once. This CDR3 has 17 residues. Germline values: CDR1 WSHSY, CDR2 SAAADI. Deletions cut 3 bases from V and 10 bases from J, with 22 bases between. This receptor was obtained from a young man who had recovered from COVID-19. The rearrangement links TRBV10-2 to TRBJ1-6, with D perhaps matching TRBD1 (6 bases). Sample: PBMCs or T cells enriched from blood (not recorded which). CDR3 in DNA: TGCGCCAGCAGTGAATCGCGGACCGGGGGGCGGGGATCACCCCTCCACTTT. Protein sequence: CASSESRTGGRGSPLHF.